This is a list of T cell receptor beta chains from one sample in a study of T cells after yellow fever vaccination. MiXCR, run by TCRdb on the 5' RACE reads, gives a single entry per CDR3 protein. The sample comprises hundreds of thousands of distinct CDR3 sequences, about 17% of which are singletons, and roughly a sixth rests with the top ten. The starting material was PBMCs, obtained before the yellow fever booster vaccination. The receptors were gathered from a man younger than 30 who received the YFV17D yellow fever vaccine. Both conserved end residues are part of each CDR3.

v_call cdr3_aa
TRBV15 CATSSGTSYEQYF
TRBV20-1 CSASQAAGANVLTF
TRBV12-3/TRBV12-4 CASEGVNGYTF
TRBV27 CASSLVGSGGPTGELFF
TRBV6-5 CASINPIGGTEAFF
TRBV19 CASNLGRNYGYTF
TRBV11-2 CASSTMGVTEAFF
TRBV5-1 CASSFNRGAEAFF
TRBV5-1 CASSRSAENTEAFF
TRBV7-9 CASGDSGQIISTDTQYF
TRBV5-1 CASSRDRSLLGDYGYTF
TRBV7-9 CASSFTRQETQYF
TRBV20-1 CSARGHAGGNTIYF
TRBV29-1 CSVEDPRRSDTQYF
TRBV12-3/TRBV12-4 CASSFLGAPYNEQFF